This TCR beta chain was obtained from a study of glioma-infiltrating T cells after dendritic cell vaccination. Indicated time point: after dendritic cell vaccination, including at tumor progression/relapse. The primer mix had 60 V beta and 13 J beta primers. Assay used: immunoSEQ multiplex PCR; TCRdb lists only in-frame clones, some missing. The sample has 70,000 to 95,000 clones; around 90% are singletons. The CDR3 is 17 amino acids. CDR1 and CDR2 from the germline V gene are SGHNT and YYREEE (reference sequence). V lost 4 bases to trimming and J lost 2 bases, with 16 bases between them. This chain connects TRBV5-4 to TRBJ2-6; D ambiguous. This sequence was found in a human donor with glioblastoma. Source: blood, taken after dendritic cell vaccination. This CDR3 is CASSPFGPTPGANVLTF. The DNA of the CDR3 is TGTGCCAGCAGCCCGTTTGGGCCCACCCCTGGGGCCAACGTCCTGACTTTC.